The rows below give T cell receptor beta chains drawn from one sample of a study of spatial heterogeneity in lung cancer. TCRdb reprocessed the 5' RACE reads with MiXCR, giving one entry per CDR3 protein. Of about 94,000 distinct CDR3 sequences in the sample, roughly 21% were seen once. Sequencing was performed on PBMCs, taken at follow-up. The receptors originated from a male donor with early-stage non-small cell lung cancer. CDR3s include the opening cysteine and the closing phenylalanine or tryptophan.

V gene: TRBV25-1
J gene: TRBJ1-5
CDR3 protein: CASSEGGFGPQHF

V gene: TRBV20-1
J gene: TRBJ2-3
CDR3 protein: CSARDPSVGTDTQYF

V gene: TRBV12-3/TRBV12-4
J gene: TRBJ1-1
CDR3 protein: CASIYGGAGTEAFF

V gene: TRBV27
J gene: TRBJ2-3
CDR3 protein: CASSFIRSKVTDTQYF

V gene: TRBV28
J gene: TRBJ2-4
CDR3 protein: CASSLLRTRGNIQYF

V gene: TRBV20-1
J gene: TRBJ1-3
CDR3 protein: CSARGGSGNTIYF

V gene: TRBV9
J gene: TRBJ2-3
CDR3 protein: CASSVDLEADTQYF

V gene: TRBV6-5
J gene: TRBJ2-1
CDR3 protein: CASEGLAGEEQFF

V gene: TRBV13
J gene: TRBJ2-7
CDR3 protein: CASSPGPGEMGEQYF

V gene: TRBV5-1
J gene: TRBJ1-2
CDR3 protein: CASSLGEGSANYGYTF

V gene: TRBV7-2
J gene: TRBJ1-6
CDR3 protein: CASSLSRPGGNSPLHF

V gene: TRBV6-1
J gene: TRBJ1-1
CDR3 protein: CASSGNRGPNTEAFF

V gene: TRBV27
J gene: TRBJ2-2
CDR3 protein: CASSFSWSNTGELFF

V gene: TRBV7-2
J gene: TRBJ2-2
CDR3 protein: CASRRQNTGELFF

V gene: TRBV20-1
J gene: TRBJ1-2
CDR3 protein: CSARRENPYGYTF

V gene: TRBV12-5
J gene: TRBJ1-6
CDR3 protein: CASGLTSGGSPLHF